Shown below are 10 T cell receptor beta chains from a single sample sequenced in a study of OX40 agonist ivuxolimab in advanced cancers. Library preparation was by the immunoSEQ multiplex PCR assay. Drawn from immuneACCESS, this table holds only the in-frame rearrangements with V and J called that TCRdb kept. Clones are partly lost; checked studies trace under half to an unresolved V gene and leave the rest unexplained. This sample holds some 79,000 clones; 92% were observed only once. The ten largest clones represent 0.44% of the sample. Sequenced here: CD4+ or CD8+ T cells sorted from blood, sampled in a trial of the OX40 agonist ivuxolimab. All receptors derive from an adult with an advanced solid tumor such as melanoma, head and neck, liver or kidney cancer.

The J gene is TRBJ2-3, the V gene TRBV4-3; a possible D gene is TRBD2 (6 bases). V dropped 0 bases and J dropped 6 bases, with 13 bases sitting between them. The V gene's germline CDR1 is LGHNA and CDR2 YSLEER. The CDR3 loop spans 15 amino acids. This CDR3 is CASSQDFTSRDTQYF. Written as DNA, the CDR3 is TGCGCCAGCAGCCAAGATTTTACTAGCCGGGATACGCAGTATTTT.

This clone was found a few times. The genes are TRBV7-2 and TRBJ2-7, with TRBD2 matching 11 bases. The CDR3 spans 12 residues. J gave up 8 bases and V 5 bases, and 2 bases lay outside the gene matches. CDR1 SGHTA and CDR2 FQGNSA come from the germline V gene. The CDR3 sequence is CASSGTSGKQYF. The CDR3 DNA reads as TGTGCCAGCAGCGGGACTAGCGGTAAGCAGTACTTC. Complete variable domain (other parts from reference TRBV7-2 and TRBJ2-7): GAGVSQSPSNKVTEKGKDVELRCDPISGHTALYWYRQSLGQGLEFLIYFQGNSAPDKSGLPSDRFSAERTGGSVSTLTIQRTQQEDSAVYLCASSGTSGKQYFGPGTRLTVT.

The CDR3 sequence is CASSGSGTVSYEQYF. In nucleotides, the CDR3 is TGTGCCAGCAGCGGATCCGGGACGGTCTCCTACGAGCAGTACTTC. This chain joins TRBV7-2 and TRBJ2-7, with D perhaps assigned TRBD1 or TRBD2 (5 bases each). Germline-derived CDR1 and CDR2 are SGHTA and FQGNSA. This CDR3 contains 15 residues. Trimming took off 5 bases at V and 0 bases at J, with 14 bases between the two ends. The full variable domain, with the rest looked up from reference TRBV7-2 and TRBJ2-7, is GAGVSQSPSNKVTEKGKDVELRCDPISGHTALYWYRQSLGQGLEFLIYFQGNSAPDKSGLPSDRFSAERTGGSVSTLTIQRTQQEDSAVYLCASSGSGTVSYEQYFGPGTRLTVT.

The V and J genes are TRBV30 and TRBJ1-4; perhaps TRBD1 as D (6 bases). CDR3 length equals 14 residues. V shed 3 bases and J shed 7 bases, with 15 bases lying between them. The germline gives CDR1 GTSNPN, CDR2 SVGIG (reference sequence). Written as DNA, the CDR3 is TGTGCCTGGAGACGGACAGAGCTAATTGAAAAACTGTTTTTT. This sequence encodes CAWRRTELIEKLFF.

This sequence joins TRBV7-9 and TRBJ1-4; no firm D call. The V end was cut by 5 bases, the J end by 4 bases, with 8 bases between. CDR3 length equals 13 residues. CDR1 and CDR2 (germline): SEHNR, FQNEAQ (reference sequence). This chain's CDR3 is CASSPGNNEKLFF. CDR3 coding DNA: TGTGCCAGCAGCCCGGGGAATAATGAAAAACTGTTTTTT.

The chain couples TRBV5-1 to TRBJ1-5, with TRBD1 matching over 9 bases. V was clipped by 4 bases and J by 3 bases; unmatched bases: 5. Per germline, CDR1 SGHRS and CDR2 YFSETQ. The CDR3 is made up of 15 amino acids. The CDR3 nucleotides are TGCGCCAGCAGCAAAGGGACAGGGTTCAATCAGCCCCAGCATTTT. Translation: CASSKGTGFNQPQHF.

The chain is built from TRBV7-2 and TRBJ2-1, with D perhaps matching TRBD1 (6 bases). The V and J ends lost 6 bases and 7 bases respectively, with 10 bases between them. CDR3 length: 12 amino acids. Germline V lookup: CDR1 SGHTA, CDR2 FQGNSA. DNA of the CDR3: TGTGCCAGCAGTAACAGGGTTAATGAGCAGTTCTTC. Translation: CASSNRVNEQFF.

This chain's CDR3 is CASSPRPGTSGAYNEQFF. The CDR3 DNA is TGTGCCAGCAGCCCGCGTCCCGGGACTAGCGGTGCCTACAATGAGCAGTTCTTC. The V call is TRBV11-3, the J call TRBJ2-1; 11 bases line up with TRBD2. Germline V gene data show CDR1 as SGHNT and CDR2 as YENEEA. V gave up 5 bases and J gave up 2 bases; unmatched junction bases: 11. The CDR3 loop spans 18 amino acids.

About this clone: At the DNA level, this CDR3 is encoded by other sequences in the same sample as well. The chain couples TRBV30 to TRBJ2-5, with 8 positions matching TRBD2. V shed 4 bases, J shed 2 bases, and the junction held 0 bases outside the gene matches. Germline loops: CDR1 GTSNPN, CDR2 SVGIG (reference sequence). This CDR3 is 12 amino acids long. In DNA form, the CDR3 reads TGTGCCTGGACTAGCGGGCAAGAGACCCAGTACTTC. Translating gives CAWTSGQETQYF. The whole variable domain, filled in from reference TRBV30 and TRBJ2-5, reads SQTIHQWPATLVQPVGSPLSLECTVEGTSNPNLYWYRQAAGRGLQLLFYSVGIGQISSEVPQNLSASRPQDRQFILSSKKLLLSDSGFYLCAWTSGQETQYFGPGTRLLVL.

The chain recombines TRBV7-9 with TRBJ2-2; 7 nucleotides line up with TRBD2. Germline loops: CDR1 SEHNR, CDR2 FQNEAQ (reference sequence). CDR3 length: 16 residues. The V and J ends lost 7 bases and 4 bases, in that order; junction bases with no gene match: 12. The CDR3 DNA reads as TGTGCCAGCACCACGACTGGAAGCGGGGTCACCGGGGAGCTGTTTTTT. This sequence encodes CASTTTGSGVTGELFF.